Only a few counts were recorded for the clone carrying this TCR beta chain. The CDR3 runs to 15 residues. V was trimmed by 5 bases and J by 0 bases, leaving 13 bases between them. Per the germline V gene, CDR1 is SGHTA and CDR2 is FQGNSA. This sample stems from a study of regulatory T cells in long-lasting Graves disease. Time point: newly diagnosed GD, antithyroid drugs for less than 3 months. There was RNA extracted from PBMCs, and the TCR library was made from it. In building TCR beta libraries, iRepertoire HTBI primers were used together with Arm-PCR of CDR3 regions. TCRdb passed the multiplex PCR reads through MiXCR, listing each CDR3 protein once. Counted here are 600,000 to 650,000 distinct CDR3 sequences, 15% to 20% occurring once; the ten biggest clones make up 15% to 20%. These data are also associated with another study on T cells in Graves' hyperthyroidism and ophthalmopathy. That study adds: Exclusion of a patient resulted from uncontrolled infection, other autoimmune disease, pregnancy or lactation.

The gene calls are TRBV7-2 and TRBJ2-5; D not certain. The origin of this receptor is a woman in her 30s with Graves disease. Specimen: peripheral blood mononuclear cells (PBMCs), collected at new diagnosis, from a patient treated with antithyroid drugs. The CDR3 is CASSPGVTNQETQYF. In DNA, the CDR3 is TGTGCCAGCAGCCCAGGTGTCACGAACCAAGAGACCCAGTACTTC.